This TCR beta chain was recovered during a study of T-cell reconstitution after alpha-beta-depleted transplantation in children listed by TCRdb under 2016. At the level of the whole study: Using TCR repertoire profiling, the study quantitatively followed how T-cell immune reconstitution unfolded in children after TCRalphabeta/CD19-depleted allogeneic hematopoietic cell transplantation.

Results the study describes overall, beyond this receptor: The apparently early recovery of alphabetaT-cell counts about two months after transplant reportedly depended on only several hundred rapidly expanded clones that came from non-depleted graft cells. Over the following months the frequencies of hyperexpanded clones went down, and after one year T-cell counts and TCRbeta diversity were mostly credited to newly produced T cells. In some patients, the high TCRbeta diversity seen at day 60 was put down to recipient T cells and intrathymic progenitors that had survived conditioning.

Library construction relied on PCR. Sequencing relied on an Illumina HiSeq 2500. To normalize quantification of the TCRbeta repertoire, the TCR libraries were built with molecular barcoding that relied on unique molecular identifiers. The public sequencing data were trimmed at Q25 with fastp and processed into clonotypes with MiXCR by TCRdb, which kept only in-frame beta chains. Here each entry gathers all rows of one CDR3 protein and keeps the most common genes and DNA. The table for this sample lists 200,000 or so distinct CDR3 sequences; approximately 7% of them were counted only once. Together, the top ten hold about 5.5% of the sample. Sample treatment or condition, as interpreted from the label and publication: allogeneic hematopoietic cell transplantation with graft depleted of TCRalphabeta T cells and CD19 B cells. The transplant recipients were children given TCRalphabeta/CD19-depleted allogeneic hematopoietic cell grafts.

This clonotype was seen a few times. It has no known antigen specificity. Per-base qualities were not stored, and no clone one base away is much larger. Looking up the germline V gene yields CDR1 LGHNA and CDR2 YSLEER. V loses 0 bases of germline sequence and J loses 4 bases, and the interval between the two ends is 13 bases. Spanning cysteine to phenylalanine, the CDR3 consists of 16 amino acids. Only the CDR3 part of the read is kept: 48 bases, read in frame from the first base. Specimen: PBMCs, collected before TCRalphabeta/CD19-depleted stem cell transplant. This clonotype originated in a boy aged 2 to 10 with acute lymphoblastic leukemia, due to receive a stem cell transplant. The receptor chain draws on TRBV4-3 and TRBJ2-1; the D gene may be TRBD1 or TRBD2, since each aligns over 5 bases. The DNA is as follows: TGCGCCAGCAGCCAAGATCTGGGGGTCTGGTACAATGAGCAGTTCTTC. It encodes CASSQDLGVWYNEQFF.